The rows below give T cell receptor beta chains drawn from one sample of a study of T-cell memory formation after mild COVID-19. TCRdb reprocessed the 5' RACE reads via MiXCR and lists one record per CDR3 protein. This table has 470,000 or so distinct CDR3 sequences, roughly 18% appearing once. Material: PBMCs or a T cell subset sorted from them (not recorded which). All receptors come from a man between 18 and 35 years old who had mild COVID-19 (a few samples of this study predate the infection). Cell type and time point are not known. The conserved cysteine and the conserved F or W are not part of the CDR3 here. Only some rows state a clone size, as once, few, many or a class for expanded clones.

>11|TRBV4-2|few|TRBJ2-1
ASNQWGQGIQF
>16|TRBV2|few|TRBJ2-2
ASSDRAGPPPTAGELF
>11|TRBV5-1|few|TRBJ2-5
ASQASPEETQY
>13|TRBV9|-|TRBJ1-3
ASSVAGNSGNTIY
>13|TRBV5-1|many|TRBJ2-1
ASSLAPSGGVEQF
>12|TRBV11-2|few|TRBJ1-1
ASSLGIGGTEAF
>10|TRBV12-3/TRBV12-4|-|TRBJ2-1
ASSNYGSEQF
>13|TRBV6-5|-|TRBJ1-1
ASSQGQVEYYGAF
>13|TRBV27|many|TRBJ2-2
ASSPWTGNTGELF
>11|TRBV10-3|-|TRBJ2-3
AIIDGNTDTQY
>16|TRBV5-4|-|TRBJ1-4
ASSFRTGVLRANEKLF
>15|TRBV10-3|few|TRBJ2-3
AISDLVSGEETDTQY
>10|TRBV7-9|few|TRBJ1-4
ASSLDPRGLF
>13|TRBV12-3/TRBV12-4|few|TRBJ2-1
ASRSRGGLYNEQF
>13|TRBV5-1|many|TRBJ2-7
ASSSTTGFTYEQY
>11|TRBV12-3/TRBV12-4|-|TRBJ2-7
ASSSQDIYEQY
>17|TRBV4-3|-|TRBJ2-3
ASSQGGASGGYGTDTQY
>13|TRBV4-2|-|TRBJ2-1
ASSQDQAPGNEQF
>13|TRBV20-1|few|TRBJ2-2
SAREGGTGAGELF
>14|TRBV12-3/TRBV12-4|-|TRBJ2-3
ASSLPRGGAADTQY
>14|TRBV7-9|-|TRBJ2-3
ASSPGFRASSDTQY
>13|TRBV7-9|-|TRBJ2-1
ASSPGLAGVHEQF
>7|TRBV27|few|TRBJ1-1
ASKPEAF
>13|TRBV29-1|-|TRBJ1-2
SVEDQVRGRDGYT
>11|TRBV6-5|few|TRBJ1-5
ASSYSVGQPQH
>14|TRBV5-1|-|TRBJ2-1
ASSLVPGQEYNEQF
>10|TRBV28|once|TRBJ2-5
ASSLSDETQY
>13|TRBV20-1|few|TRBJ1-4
SAPHQGASNEKLF
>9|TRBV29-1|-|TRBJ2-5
SVVQGAAQY
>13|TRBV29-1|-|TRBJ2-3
SARTSEAVELTQY
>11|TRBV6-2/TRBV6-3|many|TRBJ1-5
ASSWEGSQPQH
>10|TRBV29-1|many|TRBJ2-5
SVEGNQETQY
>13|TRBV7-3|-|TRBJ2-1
ASSSIAGGFNEQF
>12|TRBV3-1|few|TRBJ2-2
ASSQIKGRGELF
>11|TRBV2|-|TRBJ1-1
ASIPWSGFEAF
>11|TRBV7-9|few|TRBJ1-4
ASGRTGDEKLF
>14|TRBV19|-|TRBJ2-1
ATIHSSGGSYNEQF
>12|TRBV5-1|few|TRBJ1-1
ASSLWGERTEAF
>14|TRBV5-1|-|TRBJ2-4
ASSLKGGAAKNIQY
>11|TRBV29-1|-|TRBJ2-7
SAVTGGGYEQY
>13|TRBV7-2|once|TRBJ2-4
ASSLGGDAKNIQY
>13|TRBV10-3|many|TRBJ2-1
AISAQRGDYNEQF